This T cell receptor beta chain was captured by sequencing in a study of T cell changes during pregnancy in multiple sclerosis. Germline-derived CDR1 and CDR2 are SQVTM and ANQGSEA. The CDR3 runs 13 residues. Trimming stripped 5 bases from V and 0 bases from J, with 8 bases between. Profiling relied on immunoSEQ multiplex PCR, and the TCRdb table lists in-frame clones only, not all of them. The sample has tens of thousands of clones; 85% to 95% are singletons. The source of this sequence is a female donor with multiple sclerosis, enrolled in a pregnancy study. The chain has TRBV29-1 and TRBJ2-1, with D tentatively TRBD2 (5 bases). The specimen was peripheral blood, collected in the first trimester of pregnancy. As DNA, the CDR3 is TGCAGCGTTACTAGGAGCTCCTACAATGAGCAGTTCTTC. It yields the protein CSVTRSSYNEQFF.